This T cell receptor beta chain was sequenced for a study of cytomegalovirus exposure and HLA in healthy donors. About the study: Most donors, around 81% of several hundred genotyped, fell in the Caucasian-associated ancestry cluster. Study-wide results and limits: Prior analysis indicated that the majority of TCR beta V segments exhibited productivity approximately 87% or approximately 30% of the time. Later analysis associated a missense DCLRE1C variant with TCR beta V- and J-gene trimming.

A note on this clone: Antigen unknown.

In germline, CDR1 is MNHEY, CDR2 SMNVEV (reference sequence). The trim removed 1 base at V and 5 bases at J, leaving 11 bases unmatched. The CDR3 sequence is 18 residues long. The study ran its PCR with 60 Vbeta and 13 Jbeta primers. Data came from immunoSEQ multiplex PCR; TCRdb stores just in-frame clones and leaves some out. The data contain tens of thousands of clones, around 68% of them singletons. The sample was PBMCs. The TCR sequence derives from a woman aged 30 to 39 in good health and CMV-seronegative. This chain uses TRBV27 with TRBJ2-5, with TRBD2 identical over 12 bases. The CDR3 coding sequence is TGTGCCAGCAGTTTATTCGGGGCTAGCGGGGGGGGCGGGGAGACCCAGTACTTC. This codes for CASSLFGASGGGGETQYF.